Presented here are 16 T cell receptor beta chains from one specimen sequenced in a study of T cell repertoires in cytomegalovirus infection (dated by TCRdb to about 2019). Data came from an Illumina HiSeq 1500. TCRdb reanalyzed the raw reads on its own, using fastp at Q25 for trimming and MiXCR for clone calling, and kept in-frame beta chains. Records with the same CDR3 protein are collapsed into one entry carrying the most frequent genes and DNA. In all, the sample holds 290,000 or so distinct CDR3 sequences, and 20% to 30% of those were seen once. Over 11% of the sample is in the top ten clones. Sequences were obtained from PBMCs. The receptor source for this set is a human donor in good health (CMV status not recorded). Some clones in this sample may be carry-over from other donors' samples.

This clonotype was seen at least ten times. The chain couples TRBV11-2 to TRBJ1-6; the match to TRBD1 covers 9 bases. CDR1 is SGHAT, CDR2 FQNNGV, per germline. CDR3 length: 15 amino acids. V shed 5 bases and J 6 bases; nucleotides not matched to a gene: 5. The CDR3 sequence: CASSPRTGANSPLHF. Here the CDR3 DNA reads TGTGCCAGCAGCCCCCGGACAGGGGCTAATTCACCCCTCCACTTT.

The chain employs TRBV7-2 and TRBJ2-4; the match to TRBD1 covers 8 bases. The CDR3 is 14 residues long. The V and J ends lost 4 bases and 6 bases, in that order; junction bases with no gene match: 5. CDR1 and CDR2 from the germline V gene are SGHTA and FQGNSA. The DNA for the CDR3 is TGTGCCAGCAGCTACCAGGGGGCGATAAACATTCAGTACTTC. Protein: CASSYQGAINIQYF.

This clonotype appeared once. The V call is TRBV7-7, the J call TRBJ1-1, with unresolved D. The V and J ends lost 3 bases and 4 bases respectively, with 9 bases between them. Germline CDR1 is SSHAT and CDR2 is FNYEAQ (reference sequence). This CDR3 has 13 residues. The CDR3 sequence: CASSFSVFTEAFF. CDR3 nucleotide sequence: TGTGCCAGCAGCTTCTCGGTGTTCACTGAAGCTTTCTTT. Complete variable domain (other parts from reference TRBV7-7 and TRBJ1-1): GAGVSQSPRYKVTKRGQDVTLRCDPISSHATLYWYQQALGQGPEFLTYFNYEAQPDKSGLPSDRFSAERPEGSISTLTIQRTEQRDSAMYRCASSFSVFTEAFFGQGTRLTVV.

The V and J genes are TRBV20-1 and TRBJ1-5; D uncertain. Trimming took off 5 bases at V and 3 bases at J, with 11 bases between the two ends. The CDR3 is 13 residues long. Germline CDR1 and CDR2: DFQATT and SNEGSKA (reference sequence). The CDR3, as DNA: TGCAGTGCTGGGGTACAGTACAATCAGCCCCAGCATTTT. Residues: CSAGVQYNQPQHF.

This clonotype was found a few times. The chain recombines TRBV6-2 or TRBV6-3 with TRBJ1-2; D is unclear. The germline CDR1 and CDR2 sequences are MNHEY and SVGEGT. V shed 4 bases and J shed 4 bases, with 16 bases lying between them. The CDR3 length is 15 residues. CDR3 sequence reads: CASSSAAGFSYGYTF. The CDR3 DNA sequence: TGTGCCAGCAGTTCGGCAGCAGGCTTCAGCTATGGCTACACCTTC.

This chain links TRBV3-1 with TRBJ2-1, with 12 bases matching TRBD2. This CDR3 has 17 residues. Per germline, CDR1 LGHDT and CDR2 YNNKEL (reference sequence). The trim removed 3 bases at V and 2 bases at J, leaving 5 bases unmatched. CDR3 amino acids: CASSQWTSGTAYNEQFF. CDR3 nucleotide sequence: TGTGCCAGCAGCCAGTGGACTAGCGGGACAGCCTACAATGAGCAGTTCTTC.

This clonotype turned up a few times. The rearrangement links TRBV7-2 to TRBJ2-3, with TRBD2 identical over 8 bases. Germline trimming cut 6 bases from V and 0 bases from J; bases unmatched to any gene: 5. This CDR3 spans 15 amino acids. Germline V CDR1 and CDR2: SGHTA, FQGNSA. The CDR3 loop is CASRSREGSTDTQYF. CDR3 sequence (DNA): TGTGCCAGCAGATCACGGGAGGGGAGCACAGATACGCAGTATTTT.

The rearrangement joins TRBV7-2 to TRBJ2-5; D gene unclear. The germline gives CDR1 SGHTA, CDR2 FQGNSA. The CDR3 runs 14 residues. Trimming cost V 5 bases and J 1 base, with 11 bases left between them. DNA for the CDR3: TGTACCAGCAGCCCGCCTCCAGCCCAAGAGACCCAGTACTTC. This gives the protein CTSSPPPAQETQYF. Filled out from reference TRBV7-2 and TRBJ2-5, the complete variable domain reads GAGVSQSPSNKVTEKGKDVELRCDPISGHTALYWYRQSLGQGLEFLIYFQGNSAPDKSGLPSDRFSAERTGGSVSTLTIQRTQQEDSAVYLCTSSPPPAQETQYFGPGTRLLVL.

V usage is TRBV5-1 and J usage is TRBJ1-5; D perhaps matches TRBD1 (5 bases). CDR3 size: 15 residues. Trimming left V 0 bases short and J 3 bases short, with 10 bases between. CDR1 and CDR2 (germline): SGHRS, YFSETQ. CDR3: CASSLGTGYNQPQHF. CDR3 in DNA: TGCGCCAGCAGCTTGGGAACAGGCTACAATCAGCCCCAGCATTTT. Full variable domain (missing parts from reference TRBV5-1 and TRBJ1-5): KAGVTQTPRYLIKTRGQQVTLSCSPISGHRSVSWYQQTPGQGLQFLFEYFSETQRNKGNFPGRFSGRQFSNSRSEMNVSTLELGDSALYLCASSLGTGYNQPQHFGDGTRLSIL.

This clonotype was seen repeatedly, ten times or more. This rearrangement joins TRBV7-2 to TRBJ2-1, with D maybe TRBD1 (6 bases). Trimming took off 5 bases at V and 9 bases at J, with 14 bases between the two ends. The CDR3 has 13 amino acids. From germline, CDR1 is SGHTA and CDR2 FQGNSA. The CDR3 loop is CASSTRQVSEQFF. The CDR3, as DNA: TGTGCCAGCAGCACACGACAGGTCAGTGAGCAGTTCTTC.

In this sample, this clonotype turned up a few times. The genes are TRBV6-2 or TRBV6-3 and TRBJ1-5; D is unresolved. V was clipped by 6 bases and J by 10 bases, with 22 bases between them. This CDR3 is built from 15 residues. Germline V gene sequence: CDR1 MNHEY, CDR2 SVGEGT. CDR3 DNA sequence: TGTGCCAGCAGCAAAGGACGGACGGTGATGATCCCCCAGCATTTT. Protein sequence: CASSKGRTVMIPQHF.

The gene calls are TRBV6-4 and TRBJ2-2, with 7 bases matching TRBD1. With 9 bases clipped from V and 3 bases from J, the junction kept 4 bases outside the gene matches. The CDR3 extends over 13 amino acids. The V gene's germline CDR1 is MRHNA and CDR2 SNTAGT. The CDR3 region is CARSDRHTGELFF. CDR3 DNA: TGTGCCAGGTCGGACAGGCACACCGGGGAGCTGTTTTTT.

A few counts support this clonotype. This rearrangement joins TRBV6-6 to TRBJ2-7; the D is unclear. Trimming pared 8 bases from V and 0 bases from J, leaving 14 bases between. Germline V gene data show CDR1 as MNHNY and CDR2 as SVGAGI (reference sequence). There are 14 residues in the CDR3. CDR3 loop: CASRALPLSYEQYF. The CDR3 DNA is TGTGCCAGCCGTGCCCTACCACTCTCCTACGAGCAGTACTTC.

The table lists this clonotype with a few counts. The J gene is TRBJ2-3, the V gene TRBV28; D unresolved. Germline V gene lookup returns CDR1 MDHEN and CDR2 SYDVKM. The CDR3 sequence is 13 residues long. With 8 bases removed from V and 2 bases from J, the gap between germline ends came to 11 bases. Here the CDR3 reads CASLLGNTDTQYF. CDR3 DNA sequence: TGTGCCAGCTTATTGGGGAACACAGATACGCAGTATTTT.

The genes are TRBV9 and TRBJ2-1; 8 nucleotides match TRBD2. V dropped 0 bases and J dropped 7; count of bases not matched to a gene: 6. This CDR3 is 15 amino acids long. Looked up from germline, CDR1 is SGDLS and CDR2 is YYNGEE. CDR3 coding DNA: TGTGCCAGCAGCGTAGAAAGCGGGAGTTGGAATGAGCAGTTCTTC. Amino acid sequence: CASSVESGSWNEQFF.

There are many counts of this clonotype. The rearrangement links TRBV28 to TRBJ2-3; D remains unclear. This CDR3 is built from 13 residues. V lost 2 bases and J 2 bases, leaving 5 bases between the germline ends. Germline V gene data show CDR1 as MDHEN and CDR2 as SYDVKM. Here the CDR3 DNA reads TGTGCCAGCAGTTTACAGAACACAGATACGCAGTATTTT. It yields the protein CASSLQNTDTQYF.